A selection of T cell receptor beta chains follows, all from one sample in a study of shared clonotypes between healthy human individuals. TCRdb keeps only in-frame clones here, not all; method: immunoSEQ multiplex PCR. Counted here are under 2.5 million clones, about 90% occurring once; the ten biggest clones make up around 0.38%. The source material was naive CD4+ T cells from PBMCs. Receptors originate from a man aged 18 to 29 in good health. Some clones in this sample may be carry-over from other donors' samples. Both conserved end residues are part of each CDR3. A D gene is named only where the DNA matches it firmly. Size is omitted from some rows. Given values are once, few, many or a class for expanded clones.

V: TRBV6-5; length: 16; J: TRBJ1-5; size: once; D: -; CDR3: CASSYSFQQGNQPQHF; DNA: TGTGCCAGCAGTTACTCATTCCAGCAGGGGAACCAGCCCCAGCATTTT
V: TRBV30; length: 12; J: TRBJ1-2; size: -; D: -; CDR3: CAWATGDYGYTF; DNA: TGTGCCTGGGCCACCGGAGACTATGGCTACACCTTC
V: TRBV20-1; length: 11; J: TRBJ2-5; size: -; D: -; CDR3: CSAIRQETQYF; DNA: TGCAGTGCAATCAGACAAGAGACCCAGTACTTC
V: TRBV2; length: 17; J: TRBJ1-5; size: -; D: TRBD1; CDR3: CASSGDRGPSRNQPQHF; DNA: TGTGCCAGCAGTGGTGACAGGGGACCCTCCCGCAATCAGCCCCAGCATTTT
V: TRBV5-6; length: 16; J: TRBJ2-1; size: -; D: -; CDR3: CASSSAGAGSYNEQFF; DNA: TGTGCCAGCAGCTCGGCGGGGGCCGGCTCCTACAATGAGCAGTTCTTC
V: TRBV5-1; length: 14; J: TRBJ2-7; size: -; D: -; CDR3: CASSLGQTSGEQYF; DNA: TGCGCCAGCAGCTTAGGCCAGACTTCGGGGGAGCAGTACTTC
V: TRBV18; length: 15; J: TRBJ2-1; size: -; D: TRBD2; CDR3: CASSPTSGTNNEQFF; DNA: TGTGCCAGCTCACCCACTAGCGGGACCAACAATGAGCAGTTCTTC
V: TRBV29-1; length: 14; J: TRBJ2-5; size: -; D: -; CDR3: CSVEMAGRQETQYF; DNA: TGCAGCGTTGAAATGGCGGGGAGACAAGAGACCCAGTACTTC
V: TRBV28; length: 15; J: TRBJ2-5; size: -; D: -; CDR3: CASSQWQGGMETQYF; DNA: TGTGCCAGCAGTCAGTGGCAGGGGGGGATGGAGACCCAGTACTTC
V: TRBV7-3; length: 14; J: TRBJ2-2; size: -; D: -; CDR3: CASSTLPGSGELFF; DNA: TGTGCCAGCAGCACCCTCCCAGGGTCCGGGGAGCTGTTTTTT
V: TRBV9; length: 14; J: TRBJ1-1; size: -; D: -; CDR3: CASSHGGLDTEAFF; DNA: TGTGCCAGCAGCCATGGGGGGTTGGACACTGAAGCTTTCTTT
V: TRBV30; length: 12; J: TRBJ2-5; size: once; D: -; CDR3: CAWNGNQETQYF; DNA: TGTGCCTGGAACGGCAACCAAGAGACCCAGTACTTC
V: TRBV28; length: 16; J: TRBJ1-2; size: once; D: TRBD1; CDR3: CASIPSRTGWNYGYTF; DNA: TGTGCCAGCATTCCCTCTAGGACAGGATGGAACTATGGCTACACCTTC
V: TRBV5-5; length: 18; J: TRBJ1-3; size: -; D: TRBD1; CDR3: CASSWATGVDASGNTIYF; DNA: TGTGCCAGCAGCTGGGCGACAGGGGTGGATGCTTCTGGAAACACCATATATTTT
V: TRBV5-1; length: 16; J: TRBJ2-2; size: -; D: TRBD2; CDR3: CASSLRTSGSTGELFF; DNA: TGCGCCAGCAGCTTGCGTACCAGCGGGAGTACCGGGGAGCTGTTTTTT
V: TRBV7-3; length: 14; J: TRBJ1-3; size: -; D: -; CDR3: CASSSGSSGNTIYF; DNA: TGTGCCAGCAGCTCCGGATCCTCTGGAAACACCATATATTTT
V: TRBV5-4; length: 16; J: TRBJ2-5; size: -; D: TRBD2; CDR3: CASSLAGGTVGETQYF; DNA: TGTGCCAGCAGTCTAGCGGGAGGGACTGTGGGGGAGACCCAGTACTTC
V: TRBV28; length: 18; J: TRBJ2-2; size: -; D: TRBD2; CDR3: CASSFFMRREGGAGELFF; DNA: TGTGCCAGCAGTTTTTTCATGCGGCGGGAGGGCGGAGCCGGGGAGCTGTTTTTT
V: TRBV2; length: 13; J: TRBJ1-1; size: -; D: -; CDR3: CASRGHMNTEAFF; DNA: TGTGCCAGCAGGGGACATATGAACACTGAAGCTTTCTTT
V: TRBV11-2; length: 13; J: TRBJ2-5; size: -; D: -; CDR3: CASSPFLGETQYF; DNA: TGTGCCAGCAGCCCATTCTTAGGAGAGACCCAGTACTTC
V: TRBV18; length: 13; J: TRBJ2-5; size: -; D: -; CDR3: CASSPTDRETQYF; DNA: TGTGCCAGCTCACCAACCGACCGGGAGACCCAGTACTTC
V: TRBV14; length: 13; J: TRBJ1-2; size: few; D: -; CDR3: CASSQGQNYGYTF; DNA: TGTGCCAGCAGCCAAGGTCAGAACTATGGCTACACCTTC
V: TRBV19; length: 14; J: TRBJ2-5; size: once; D: -; CDR3: CASSINSGQETQYF; DNA: TGTGCCAGTAGTATCAATTCAGGCCAAGAGACCCAGTACTTC
V: TRBV7-9; length: 15; J: TRBJ1-2; size: -; D: TRBD1; CDR3: CASSPRDREVYGYTF; DNA: TGTGCCAGCAGCCCGCGGGACAGGGAGGTCTATGGCTACACCTTC
V: TRBV6-6; length: 15; J: TRBJ1-4; size: -; D: TRBD1; CDR3: CASSDSGTGTEKLFF; DNA: TGTGCCAGCAGCGACTCCGGGACAGGGACTGAAAAACTGTTTTTT
V: TRBV19; length: 13; J: TRBJ2-3; size: -; D: -; CDR3: CASSMTNMDTQYF; DNA: TGTGCCAGTAGTATGACCAATATGGATACGCAGTATTTT
V: TRBV18; length: 15; J: TRBJ2-2; size: -; D: -; CDR3: CASSPEWRNTGELFF; DNA: TGTGCCAGCTCCCCAGAGTGGAGGAACACCGGGGAGCTGTTTTTT
V: TRBV2; length: 8; J: TRBJ1-2; size: -; D: -; CDR3: CASKVYTF; DNA: TGTGCCAGCAAGGTATACACCTTC
V: TRBV7-2; length: 17; J: TRBJ2-1; size: -; D: TRBD2; CDR3: CASSLVASGSYYNEQFF; DNA: TGTGCCAGCAGCTTAGTCGCTAGCGGGAGCTACTACAATGAGCAGTTCTTC
V: TRBV28; length: 12; J: TRBJ2-1; size: -; D: TRBD2; CDR3: CAIGTSGREQFF; DNA: TGTGCCATCGGGACTAGCGGTCGTGAGCAGTTCTTC
V: TRBV28; length: 15; J: TRBJ2-1; size: -; D: TRBD2; CDR3: CASRERERSYNEQFF; DNA: TGTGCCAGCAGGGAGCGGGAGAGGTCCTACAATGAGCAGTTCTTC
V: TRBV7-2; length: 13; J: TRBJ2-1; size: -; D: -; CDR3: CASSSGPQSKQFF; DNA: TGTGCCAGCAGCAGTGGGCCCCAAAGCAAGCAGTTCTTC
V: TRBV28; length: 16; J: TRBJ2-3; size: -; D: -; CDR3: CASKSPAGGPSDTQYF; DNA: TGTGCCAGCAAATCCCCGGCAGGAGGTCCGTCAGATACGCAGTATTTT
V: TRBV13; length: 11; J: TRBJ1-2; size: -; D: -; CDR3: CASSPSGRGTF; DNA: TGTGCCAGCAGCCCCTCGGGACGGGGTACCTTC
V: TRBV5-1; length: 15; J: TRBJ2-1; size: -; D: -; CDR3: CASSKVGRSYNEQFF; DNA: TGCGCCAGCAGCAAGGTAGGGAGAAGCTACAATGAGCAGTTCTTC
V: TRBV15; length: 17; J: TRBJ2-3; size: -; D: TRBD2; CDR3: CATSRQLLAGGTDTQYF; DNA: TGTGCCACCAGCAGACAATTACTAGCGGGGGGCACAGATACGCAGTATTTT